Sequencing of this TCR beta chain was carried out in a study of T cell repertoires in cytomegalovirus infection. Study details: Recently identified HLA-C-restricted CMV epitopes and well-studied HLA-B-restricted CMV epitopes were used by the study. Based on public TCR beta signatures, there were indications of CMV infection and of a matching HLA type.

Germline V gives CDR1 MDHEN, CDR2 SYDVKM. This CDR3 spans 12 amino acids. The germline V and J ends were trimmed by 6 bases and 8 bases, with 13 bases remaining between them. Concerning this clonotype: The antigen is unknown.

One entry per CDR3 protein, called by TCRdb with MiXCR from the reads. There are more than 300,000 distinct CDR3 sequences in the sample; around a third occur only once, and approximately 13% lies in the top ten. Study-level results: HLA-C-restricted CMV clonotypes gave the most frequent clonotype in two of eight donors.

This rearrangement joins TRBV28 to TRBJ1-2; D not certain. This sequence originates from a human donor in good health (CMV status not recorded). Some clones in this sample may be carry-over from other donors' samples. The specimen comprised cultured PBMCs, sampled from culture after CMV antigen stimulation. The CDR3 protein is CASRLRGSGYTF. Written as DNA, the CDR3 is TGTGCCAGCAGGCTGCGAGGGTCGGGCTACACCTTC.